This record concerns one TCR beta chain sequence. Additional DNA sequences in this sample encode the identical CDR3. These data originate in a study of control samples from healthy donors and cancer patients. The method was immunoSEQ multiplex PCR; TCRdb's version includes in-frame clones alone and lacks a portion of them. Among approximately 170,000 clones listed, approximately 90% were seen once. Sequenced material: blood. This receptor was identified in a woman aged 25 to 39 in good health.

CDR3 nucleotide sequence: TGCAGTGCTAGTAAGGGGGGGGGAGGGTCGTACAATGAGCAGTTCTTC. Translating gives CSASKGGGGSYNEQFF. The rearrangement uses TRBV20-1 and TRBJ2-1; a possible D gene is TRBD2 (7 bases). V was trimmed by 3 bases and J by 4 bases, leaving 19 bases between them. Per the germline V gene, CDR1 is DFQATT and CDR2 is SNEGSKA (reference sequence). The CDR3 has 16 residues.